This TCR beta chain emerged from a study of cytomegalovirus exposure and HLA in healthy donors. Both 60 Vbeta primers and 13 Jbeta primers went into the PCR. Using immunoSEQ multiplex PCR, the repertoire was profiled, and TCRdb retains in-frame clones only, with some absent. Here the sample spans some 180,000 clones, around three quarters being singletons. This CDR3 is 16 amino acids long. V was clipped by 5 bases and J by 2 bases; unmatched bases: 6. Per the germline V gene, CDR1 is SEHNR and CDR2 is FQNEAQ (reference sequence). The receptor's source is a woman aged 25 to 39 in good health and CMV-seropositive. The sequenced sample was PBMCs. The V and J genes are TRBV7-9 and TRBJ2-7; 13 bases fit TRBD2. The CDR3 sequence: CASSTLGLAGAYEQYF. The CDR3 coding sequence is TGTGCCAGCAGCACCCTCGGACTAGCGGGAGCCTACGAGCAGTACTTC.